The rows below give T cell receptor beta chains drawn from one sample of a study of blood T cells in healthy people across ages. Using its own MiXCR run on the 5' RACE reads, TCRdb lists one record per CDR3 protein. This sample has roughly 730,000 distinct CDR3 sequences; roughly three fifths occur once, and the top ten carry 20% to 30%. Source material: blood. The receptors originated from a man aged 35 to 55 in good health. Each CDR3 is given with its conserved first and last residue. D genes are given only for firm matches. Expanded clones are given a class, and other clones once, few, many or no size at all.

V gene	J gene	D gene	clone size	CDR3 protein	CDR3 DNA
TRBV27	TRBJ1-2	TRBD1	-	CASTPISGTGAQPNYGYTF	TGTGCCAGCACCCCGATTTCCGGGACAGGGGCCCAACCTAACTATGGCTATACCTTC
TRBV6-2/TRBV6-3	TRBJ2-1	TRBD2	-	CASWVGLAGEQFF	TGTGCCTCGTGGGTGGGACTAGCGGGAGAGCAGTTCTTC
TRBV6-1	TRBJ1-4	-	-	CASSFTTNEKLFF	TGTGCCAGCAGCTTTACAACTAATGAAAAACTGTTTTTT
TRBV5-1	TRBJ2-2	TRBD1	-	CASSPGTGAGTGELFF	TGCGCCAGCAGCCCCGGGACAGGGGCTGGCACCGGGGAGCTGTTTTTT
TRBV5-1	TRBJ2-5	-	-	CASSFGFGGEIETQYF	TGCGCCAGCAGCTTCGGTTTCGGGGGAGAAATAGAGACCCAGTACTTC
TRBV20-1	TRBJ1-1	-	few	CSAQRRDTEAFF	TGCAGTGCTCAGAGAAGGGACACTGAAGCTTTCTTT
TRBV29-1	TRBJ1-4	-	-	CSVELRGLNEKLFF	TGCAGCGTTGAATTGCGAGGGCTCAATGAAAAACTGTTTTTT
TRBV3-1	TRBJ1-6	TRBD1	-	CASSQGDRESPLHF	TGTGCCAGCAGCCAAGGGGACAGGGAGTCACCCCTCCACTTT
TRBV10-3	TRBJ2-1	-	few	CAIRERGFHEQFF	TGTGCCATCAGGGAACGGGGCTTCCATGAGCAGTTCTTC
TRBV6-5	TRBJ1-1	-	few	CASSFGFIGSVNTEAFF	TGTGCCAGCAGTTTCGGATTTATAGGGTCCGTGAACACTGAAGCTTTCTTT
TRBV7-2	TRBJ2-3	-	few	CASSRAVTDRSDTQYF	TGTGCCAGCAGCCGCGCAGTGACCGACAGGTCAGATACGCAGTATTTT
TRBV7-3	TRBJ2-3	-	-	CASSPLSTTDTQYF	TGTGCCAGCAGCCCACTTTCTACCACAGATACGCAGTATTTT
TRBV7-3	TRBJ2-2	TRBD2	-	CASSLGGGGTGELFF	TGTGCCAGCAGCTTAGGTGGCGGGGGCACCGGGGAGCTGTTTTTT
TRBV6-5	TRBJ1-1	TRBD1	-	CASGRGLTEAFF	TGTGCCAGCGGGAGGGGGCTCACTGAAGCTTTCTTT
TRBV14	TRBJ2-3	TRBD1	-	CASSQGDRGADTQYF	TGTGCCAGCAGCCAAGGGGACAGGGGAGCAGATACGCAGTATTTT
TRBV20-1	TRBJ2-3	TRBD1	-	CSATRDRGLTDTQYF	TGCAGTGCTACCCGGGACAGGGGATTGACAGATACGCAGTATTTT
TRBV4-3	TRBJ2-3	TRBD2	few	CASSQGPQLAGAVPTQYF	TGCGCCAGCAGCCAAGGGCCACAGCTAGCGGGAGCAGTTCCCACGCAGTATTTT
TRBV29-1	TRBJ2-7	-	-	CSVPLWSGASYEQYF	TGCAGCGTCCCTTTGTGGTCAGGGGCCTCCTACGAGCAGTACTTC